These 24 T cell receptor beta chains share one sample of origin, sequenced in a study of neurological immune-mediated disorders. A single record per CDR3 protein comes from TCRdb applying MiXCR to the 5' RACE reads. This sample has 95,000 to 110,000 distinct CDR3 sequences; about 10% occur once, and the top ten carry around 3.1%. Specified time point: longitudinal time-point 3. Sequenced sample: PBMCs. Receptors were obtained from a female donor with HTLV-1-associated myelopathy (HAM/TSP).

This clonotype was observed at least ten times. The chain uses TRBV6-4 and TRBJ2-1; D is possibly TRBD1 (5 bases). The ends were cut back, 0 bases at V and 10 bases at J, with 10 bases in the middle. There are 13 residues in the CDR3. CDR1 and CDR2 from the germline V gene are MRHNA and SNTAGT. CDR3 amino acids: CASSDSNWGEQFF. The CDR3 DNA reads as TGTGCCAGCAGTGACTCGAACTGGGGCGAGCAGTTCTTC.

This clonotype was found many times. This chain joins TRBV28 and TRBJ2-1, with TRBD1 identical over 9 bases. The CDR3 runs to 14 residues. Germline CDR1 MDHEN, CDR2 SYDVKM. V lost 6 bases to trimming and J lost 6 bases; unmatched junction nucleotides: 6. This CDR3 reads CASRAGQGTNEQFF. The CDR3 DNA reads as TGTGCCAGCAGGGCGGGACAGGGAACCAATGAGCAGTTCTTC.

This clonotype appeared many times. The rearrangement links TRBV6-6 to TRBJ1-6; TRBD1 agrees at 7 bases. Germline CDR1 is MNHNY and CDR2 is SVGAGI (reference sequence). Trimming took 4 bases from V and 11 from J; bases not matched to a gene: 8. The CDR3 is 14 amino acids. CDR3 region: CASSSDRVHPPLHF. Written as DNA, the CDR3 is TGTGCCAGCAGTTCCGACAGGGTTCATCCACCCCTCCACTTT.

The table lists this clonotype with many counts. The CDR3 loop reads CATSVSFTDTQYF. The CDR3 bases are TGTGCCACCAGTGTGAGTTTCACAGATACGCAGTATTTT. The chain combines TRBV24-1 with TRBJ2-3, with D hard to call. V was clipped by 5 bases and J by 2 bases, with 7 bases between them. There are 13 residues in the CDR3. Germline V gene sequence: CDR1 KGHDR, CDR2 SFDVKD.

This clonotype was seen repeatedly, ten times or more. The V and J genes are TRBV5-1 and TRBJ2-2; 8 positions agree with TRBD1. The CDR3 consists of 17 residues. Losses at the gene ends were 0 bases for V and 4 bases for J; bases not matched to a gene: 8. Germline V gene data show CDR1 as SGHRS and CDR2 as YFSETQ. CDR3 DNA sequence: TGCGCCAGCAGCTTGGCTCGGACAGGGAGAGCCACCGGGGAGCTGTTTTTT. Translating gives CASSLARTGRATGELFF.

This clonotype was seen at least ten times. The J gene is TRBJ2-3, the V gene TRBV24-1; the D is unclear. The CDR3 totals 13 residues. CDR1 KGHDR and CDR2 SFDVKD come from the germline V gene. Trimming took off 7 bases at V and 1 base at J, with 8 bases between the two ends. In DNA form, the CDR3 reads TGTGCCACCAGGCAGGTAGGCACAGATACGCAGTATTTT. This gives the protein CATRQVGTDTQYF.

This chain links TRBV20-1 with TRBJ2-3; maybe TRBD2 (6 bases). Trimming removed 3 bases at V and 3 bases at J, with 25 bases between. The CDR3 extends over 18 amino acids. Germline values: CDR1 DFQATT, CDR2 SNEGSKA (reference sequence). In DNA form, the CDR3 reads TGCAGTGCTAGTTTTCTCCTAGCGCGGCGGCGATTTACAGATACGCAGTATTTT. Translation: CSASFLLARRRFTDTQYF.

Ten or more counts support this clonotype. This chain joins TRBV7-9 and TRBJ1-2; TRBD1 aligns across 9 bases. This CDR3 comprises 15 residues. CDR1 is SEHNR, CDR2 FQNEAQ, per germline (reference sequence). V lost 7 bases, J lost 3 bases, and 9 bases stayed unmatched. The CDR3 region has the DNA TGTGCCAGCAATTTGGGACAGGGCTTAGACTATGGCTACACCTTC. This translates into CASNLGQGLDYGYTF.

This clonotype has at least ten counts. The rearrangement uses TRBV21-1 and TRBJ2-7; TRBD1, the table's D call, lacks a check against the DNA. TRBV21-1 counts as a pseudogene. The CDR3 extends over 16 amino acids. CDR3: CASSKVRTGGRREQYF. CDR3 bases: TGTGCCAGCAGCAAAGTTCGGACAGGGGGACGTCGTGAGCAGTACTTC.

The chain uses TRBV5-1 and TRBJ1-2, with D hard to call. The CDR3 loop spans 14 amino acids. CDR1 and CDR2 (germline): SGHRS, YFSETQ. The V end lost 1 base, the J end lost 1 base, and 8 bases lay between the germline ends. DNA for the CDR3: TGCGCCAGCAGCTTGTATGGTCATAACTATGGCTACACCTTC. This encodes CASSLYGHNYGYTF.

This clonotype was counted at least ten times. CDR3 in amino acids: CASSLVAASSYNEQFF. CDR3 sequence (DNA): TGCGCCAGCAGCTTGGTTGCGGCAAGCTCCTACAATGAGCAGTTCTTC. The genes are TRBV5-1 and TRBJ2-1; D gene ambiguous. The CDR3 totals 16 residues. The germline gives CDR1 SGHRS, CDR2 YFSETQ. The V and J ends lost 0 bases and 0 bases respectively, with 10 bases between them.

This clonotype was counted at least ten times. J is TRBJ2-2 and V is TRBV20-1; 10 bases line up with TRBD1. Germline V gives CDR1 DFQATT, CDR2 SNEGSKA (reference sequence). The trim removed 3 bases at V and 14 bases at J, leaving 3 bases unmatched. This CDR3 comprises 11 residues. CDR3 amino acids: CSASRDRGLFF. The DNA of the CDR3 is TGCAGTGCTAGCCGGGACAGGGGCCTGTTTTTT.

This clonotype was counted at least ten times. J is TRBJ2-7 and V is TRBV5-1, with D unresolved. The CDR3 is 12 residues long. Germline loops: CDR1 SGHRS, CDR2 YFSETQ. Trimming took 5 bases from V and 3 from J, leaving 9 bases between them. CDR3: CASRKEGYEQYF. Here the CDR3 DNA reads TGCGCCAGCAGAAAGGAAGGCTACGAGCAGTACTTC.

This clonotype occurred many times. This sequence joins TRBV5-5 and TRBJ2-2; 8 bases map to TRBD1. The V segment lost 2 bases and the J segment 3 bases; nucleotides outside the gene matches: 3. Germline CDR1 reads SGHKS; CDR2 reads YYEKEE (reference sequence). CDR3 size: 15 residues. The CDR3 coding sequence is TGTGCCAGCAGCTTCTCAGGGGGCGACACCGGGGAGCTGTTTTTT. Protein: CASSFSGGDTGELFF.

This clonotype was observed many times. CDR3 DNA: TGCAGTGCTAGTAGCCCCGGTTTGTCCAAAAACATTCAGTACTTC. Its protein product is CSASSPGLSKNIQYF. The chain joins TRBV20-1 to TRBJ2-4, with unresolved D. V gave up 3 bases and J gave up 2 bases, with 14 bases separating them. Germline CDR1 DFQATT, CDR2 SNEGSKA (reference sequence). The CDR3 contains 15 residues.

This clonotype has ten or more counts. The gene calls are TRBV29-1 and TRBJ2-3; 8 nucleotides align to TRBD2. CDR3 size: 13 residues. Germline V CDR1 and CDR2: SQVTM, ANQGSEA. The V and J ends lost 5 bases and 4 bases, in that order; junction bases with no gene match: 5. CDR3 sequence: CSVLAGQADTQYF. The CDR3 DNA is TGCAGCGTTTTAGCGGGGCAGGCAGATACGCAGTATTTT.

Many counts were recorded for this clonotype. This CDR3 is CASSFPGQGKNTEAFF. The CDR3 DNA reads TGTGCCAGCAGTTTCCCGGGACAGGGAAAGAACACTGAAGCTTTCTTT. J is TRBJ1-1 and V is TRBV6-6, with 9 bases matching TRBD1. V lost 4 bases and J lost 1; bases outside the gene matches: 7. This CDR3 comprises 16 residues. Germline V gene sequence: CDR1 MNHNY, CDR2 SVGAGI (reference sequence).

This clonotype was seen many times. The V and J genes are TRBV7-2 and TRBJ2-7, with 7 bases fitting TRBD2. V shed 7 bases and J 1 base; nucleotides not matched to a gene: 7. This CDR3 contains 14 residues. Germline V CDR1 and CDR2: SGHTA, FQGNSA. DNA for the CDR3: TGTGCCAGCAACATAGCGGGCGTTTCCTACGAGCAGTACTTC. Encoded protein: CASNIAGVSYEQYF.

This clonotype was found many times. The chain has TRBV7-8 and TRBJ2-2; TRBD2 agrees at 12 bases. The CDR3 extends over 17 amino acids. J was trimmed by 4 bases and V by 5 bases; bases with no gene match: 8. The germline V gene encodes CDR1 SGHVS and CDR2 FQNEAQ. DNA of the CDR3: TGTGCCAGCAGCCCAAGACTAGCGGGGGCTGGCACCGGGGAGCTGTTTTTT. It yields the protein CASSPRLAGAGTGELFF.

This chain connects TRBV20-1 to TRBJ1-5; D is unclear. CDR1 is DFQATT, CDR2 SNEGSKA, per germline (reference sequence). The ends were cut back, 0 bases at V and 4 bases at J, with 10 bases in the middle. This CDR3 spans 14 amino acids. The CDR3, as DNA: TGCAGTGCTAGAGACTCACTCCAGAATCAGCCCCAGCATTTT. This encodes CSARDSLQNQPQHF.

This clonotype was observed at least ten times. The V call is TRBV5-1, the J call TRBJ2-5; the D is unclear. Germline V gene lookup returns CDR1 SGHRS and CDR2 YFSETQ. The CDR3 length is 11 residues. V lost 4 bases and J 2 bases, leaving 3 bases between the germline ends. This CDR3 reads CASSIQETQYF. CDR3 DNA sequence: TGCGCCAGCAGCATACAAGAGACCCAGTACTTC. Supplemented by reference TRBV5-1 and TRBJ2-5, the full variable domain reads KAGVTQTPRYLIKTRGQQVTLSCSPISGHRSVSWYQQTPGQGLQFLFEYFSETQRNKGNFPGRFSGRQFSNSRSEMNVSTLELGDSALYLCASSIQETQYFGPGTRLLVL.

This clonotype came up many times. This chain uses TRBV12-3 or TRBV12-4 with TRBJ1-1; D is perhaps TRBD1 (5 bases). V dropped 6 bases and J dropped 11 bases, with 13 bases sitting between them. The CDR3 has 11 amino acids. This CDR3 reads CASSRGGGAFF. CDR3 in DNA: TGTGCCAGCAGCCGGGGGGGAGGGGCTTTCTTT.

About this clonotype itself: A read error may be the cause here, since a much bigger clone is one base away. The chain uses TRBV7-2 and TRBJ2-7; possibly TRBD1 for D (6 bases). CDR1 and CDR2 from the germline V gene are SGHTA and FQGNSA. The CDR3 covers 13 residues. Trimming took off 2 bases at V and 6 bases at J, with 11 bases between the two ends. This CDR3 reads CASSLLLGAEQYF. DNA of the CDR3: TGTGCCAGCAGCTTATTACTGGGGGCCGAGCAGTACTTC. The full variable domain, rest sourced from reference TRBV7-2 and TRBJ2-7, is GAGVSQSPSNKVTEKGKDVELRCDPISGHTALYWYRQSLGQGLEFLIYFQGNSAPDKSGLPSDRFSAERTGGSVSTLTIQRTQQEDSAVYLCASSLLLGAEQYFGPGTRLTVT.

This clonotype was observed at least ten times. The genes are TRBV20-1 and TRBJ2-7, with 10 bases matching TRBD1. After removal of 1 base from V and 3 bases from J, the junction contained 3 bases not matched to a gene. The V gene's germline CDR1 is DFQATT and CDR2 SNEGSKA (reference sequence). The CDR3 runs 14 residues. CDR3 nucleotide sequence: TGCAGTGCTAGAGTCGGGGACAGGGGCTACGAGCAGTACTTC. Protein sequence: CSARVGDRGYEQYF.